This TCR beta chain appears in the sequencing data of a study of blood T cell repertoires in COVID-19. The wider study: There were acute and convalescent COVID-19 samples, and they came from the United States, Italy and Spain. In each case, the material was cDNA or gDNA derived from T cells, B-cell-depleted T cells, or PBMCs.

Authors' data handling: It was from reference gene primer amplification that nucleated cell counts were estimated. Assay: immunoSEQ multiplex PCR; the TCRdb copy retains only in-frame clones and omits some. The V and J calls and the clone size are those of that table, but D and trimming were determined from the DNA. The repertoire holds some 210,000 clones, nearly 90% seen once, with 5% to 7.5% in the top ten. There are 15 residues in the CDR3. Per the germline V gene, CDR1 is LGHNT and CDR2 is FRNRAP. The V gene end was trimmed by 2 bases and the J gene end by 7 bases; junction bases not matched to a gene: 9.

The TCR comes from a woman between 35 and 50 years old who had recovered from COVID-19. Sequenced material: peripheral blood. This sequence joins TRBV12-5 and TRBJ2-7; TRBD1 matches 9 bases. In DNA form, the CDR3 reads TGTGCTAGTGGTTTGAGCGTCGGGACAGGGTTTGAGCAGTACTTC. Encoded protein: CASGLSVGTGFEQYF.